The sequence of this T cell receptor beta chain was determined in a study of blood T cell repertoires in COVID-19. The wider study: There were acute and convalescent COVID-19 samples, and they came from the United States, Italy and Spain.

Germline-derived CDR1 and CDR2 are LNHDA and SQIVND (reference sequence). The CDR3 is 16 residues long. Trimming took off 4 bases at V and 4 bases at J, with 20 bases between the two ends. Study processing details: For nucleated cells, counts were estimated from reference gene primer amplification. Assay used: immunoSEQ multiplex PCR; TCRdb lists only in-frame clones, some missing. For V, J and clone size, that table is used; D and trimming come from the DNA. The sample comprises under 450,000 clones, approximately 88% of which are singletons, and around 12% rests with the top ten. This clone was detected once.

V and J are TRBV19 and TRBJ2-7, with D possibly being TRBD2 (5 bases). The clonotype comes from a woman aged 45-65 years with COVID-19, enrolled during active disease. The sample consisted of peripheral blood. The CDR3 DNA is TGTGCCAGTAGTACCACATACAGTGACGGGAAATACGAGCAGTACTTC. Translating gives CASSTTYSDGKYEQYF.